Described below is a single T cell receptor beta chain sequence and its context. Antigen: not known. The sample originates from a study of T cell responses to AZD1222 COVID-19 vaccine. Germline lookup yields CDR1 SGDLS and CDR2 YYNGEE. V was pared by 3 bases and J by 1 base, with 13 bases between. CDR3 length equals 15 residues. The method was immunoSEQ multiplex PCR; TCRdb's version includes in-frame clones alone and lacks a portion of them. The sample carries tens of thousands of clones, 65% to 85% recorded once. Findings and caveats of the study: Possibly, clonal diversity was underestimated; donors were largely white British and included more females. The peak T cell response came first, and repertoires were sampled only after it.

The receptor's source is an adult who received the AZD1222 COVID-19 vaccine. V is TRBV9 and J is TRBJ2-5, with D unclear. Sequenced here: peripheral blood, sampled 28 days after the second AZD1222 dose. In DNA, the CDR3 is TGTGCCAGCAGCGAGGGTAGTTTAGTCCAAGAGACCCAGTACTTC. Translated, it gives CASSEGSLVQETQYF.